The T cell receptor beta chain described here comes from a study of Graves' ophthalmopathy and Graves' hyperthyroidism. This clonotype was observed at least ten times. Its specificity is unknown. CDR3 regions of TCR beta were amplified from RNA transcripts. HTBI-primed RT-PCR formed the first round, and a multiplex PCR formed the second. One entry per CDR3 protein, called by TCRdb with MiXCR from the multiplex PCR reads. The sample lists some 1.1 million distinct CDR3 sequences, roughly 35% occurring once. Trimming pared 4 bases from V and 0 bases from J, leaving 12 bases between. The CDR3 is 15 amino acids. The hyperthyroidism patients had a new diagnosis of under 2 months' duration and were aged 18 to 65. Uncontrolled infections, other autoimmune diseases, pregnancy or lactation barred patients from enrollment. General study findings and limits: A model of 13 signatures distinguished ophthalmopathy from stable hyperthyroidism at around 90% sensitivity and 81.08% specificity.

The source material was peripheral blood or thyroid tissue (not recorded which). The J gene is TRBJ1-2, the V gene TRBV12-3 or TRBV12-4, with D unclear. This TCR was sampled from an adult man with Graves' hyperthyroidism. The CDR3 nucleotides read TGTGCCAGCAGTTGGGAGAGTTGGTCTAACTATGGCTACACCTTC. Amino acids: CASSWESWSNYGYTF.